This is a list of T cell receptor beta chains from one sample in a study of cytomegalovirus exposure and HLA in healthy donors. Some clones are missing from TCRdb's copy, which holds only in-frame ones; the method was immunoSEQ multiplex PCR. Of some 90,000 clones listed, roughly 63% are singletons. Sequenced: PBMCs. These receptors were obtained from a man aged 45 to 65 in good health and CMV-seronegative. Each CDR3 is given with its conserved first and last residue. A D gene is named only where the DNA matches it firmly. Some rows mark clone size as missing; the rest say once, few, many or name a class of expanded clone.

CDR3	DNA	V	J	size	D
CASSPDRGSFNEQFF	TGTGCCAGCAGTCCGGACAGGGGGTCCTTCAATGAGCAGTTCTTC	TRBV2	TRBJ2-1	once	TRBD1
CASSLSEETQYF	TGTGCCAGCAGCTTAAGTGAGGAGACCCAGTACTTC	TRBV9	TRBJ2-5	once	-
CASSFQYMNTEAFF	TGTGCCAGCAGCTTTCAGTACATGAACACTGAAGCTTTCTTT	TRBV13	TRBJ1-1	once	-
CASSLGDRKYNSPLHF	TGTGCCAGCAGCTTGGGGGACAGGAAATATAATTCACCCCTCCACTTT	TRBV13	TRBJ1-6	-	TRBD1
CASSPGDYREQFF	TGTGCCAGCAGCCCGGGGGACTACCGGGAGCAGTTCTTC	TRBV7-3	TRBJ2-1	-	TRBD2
CSVSGTGDTEAFF	TGCAGCGTTTCCGGGACAGGGGACACTGAAGCTTTCTTT	TRBV29-1	TRBJ1-1	once	TRBD1
CASSYGTSPSNEQFF	TGTGCCAGCAGCTACGGGACTAGCCCCTCCAATGAGCAGTTCTTC	TRBV7-3	TRBJ2-1	few	TRBD2
CASSSDRETYGYTF	TGTGCCAGCTCTAGCGACAGGGAAACCTATGGCTACACCTTC	TRBV18	TRBJ1-2	few	TRBD1
CASSPIGGASRYEQYF	TGTGCCAGCAGTCCCATCGGGGGGGCTAGCCGCTACGAGCAGTACTTC	TRBV27	TRBJ2-7	few	TRBD2
CASSLAVAGFYNEQFF	TGTGCCAGCAGCTTAGCAGTAGCGGGCTTTTACAATGAGCAGTTCTTC	TRBV7-9	TRBJ2-1	-	TRBD2
CASSAGLPDTQYF	TGTGCCAGTAGTGCGGGGCTCCCAGATACGCAGTATTTT	TRBV19	TRBJ2-3	-	-
CAWSVPGQGYEKLFF	TGTGCCTGGAGTGTACCGGGACAGGGATATGAAAAACTGTTTTTT	TRBV30	TRBJ1-4	-	TRBD1
CASSGSGNTGELFF	TGTGCCAGCAGTGGATCAGGGAACACCGGGGAGCTGTTTTTT	TRBV25-1	TRBJ2-2	-	-
CASSPTGTGQETQYF	TGCGCCAGCAGCCCAACCGGGACAGGGCAAGAGACCCAGTACTTC	TRBV5-1	TRBJ2-5	-	TRBD1
CASSFSSLATEAFF	TGTGCCAGCAGCTTCTCTAGCCTGGCCACTGAAGCTTTCTTT	TRBV11-3	TRBJ1-1	-	-
CASSLEPGLLYGYTF	TGTGCCAGCAGTCTTGAGCCGGGTCTACTTTATGGCTACACCTTC	TRBV28	TRBJ1-2	-	-
CASSLGIGGPNSPLHF	TGTGCCAGCAGCTTGGGAATAGGGGGCCCAAATTCACCCCTCCACTTT	TRBV5-4	TRBJ1-6	-	TRBD1
CASSYTNRGLEAFF	TGTGCCAGCAGTTACACTAACAGGGGACTGGAAGCTTTCTTT	TRBV6-6	TRBJ1-1	-	TRBD1
CASSHPDRGNQPQHF	TGCGCCAGCAGCCACCCGGACAGGGGCAATCAGCCCCAGCATTTT	TRBV4-1	TRBJ1-5	few	TRBD1
CASSFSGGALTQYF	TGTGCCAGCAGCTTTAGCGGGGGGGCCTTGACCCAGTACTTC	TRBV5-6	TRBJ2-5	-	TRBD2
CASHTPGGGGYTF	TGTGCCAGCCACACCCCAGGGGGCGGGGGCTACACCTTC	TRBV28	TRBJ1-2	few	TRBD1
CASSGGAGNTIYF	TGTGCCAGCAGCGGGGGCGCGGGAAACACCATATATTTT	TRBV7-2	TRBJ1-3	-	-
CASSQDRSDTQYF	TGTGCCAGCAGCCAAGATCGGTCAGATACGCAGTATTTT	TRBV4-2	TRBJ2-3	-	-
CASSFSGGYTF	TGTGCCAGCAGTTTCTCAGGAGGCTACACCTTC	TRBV28	TRBJ1-2	-	-
CASSYGLGLDSEAFF	TGTGCCAGCAGTTACGGTTTGGGCCTCGATAGTGAAGCTTTCTTT	TRBV6-5	TRBJ1-1	-	-
CASSPPGRVGEKLFF	TGTGCCAGCAGCCCACCCGGGAGGGTTGGTGAAAAACTGTTTTTT	TRBV7-2	TRBJ1-4	-	-
CASSAGGLNPTVNYGYTF	TGTGCCAGCAGCGCCGGCGGCCTCAACCCGACAGTAAACTATGGCTACACCTTC	TRBV9	TRBJ1-2	-	-
CASSEWGQGSYEQYF	TGTGCCAGCAGTGAGTGGGGGCAGGGGAGCTACGAGCAGTACTTC	TRBV6-1	TRBJ2-7	few	-
CASSLVLGTQETQYF	TGCGCCAGCAGCTTGGTGCTAGGCACGCAAGAGACCCAGTACTTC	TRBV5-1	TRBJ2-5	-	-
CARGQGAPVGNTIYF	TGTGCCCGAGGACAGGGGGCGCCGGTTGGAAACACCATATATTTT	TRBV9	TRBJ1-3	-	TRBD1
CASSRHGPTEATNEKLFF	TGTGCCAGCAGCCGTCACGGGCCGACAGAGGCAACTAATGAAAAACTGTTTTTT	TRBV7-3	TRBJ1-4	-	-
CASSEGTGWNTEAFF	TGTGCCAGCAGTGAAGGGACAGGGTGGAACACTGAAGCTTTCTTT	TRBV2	TRBJ1-1	few	TRBD1
CASSVFSGGFDTGELFF	TGTGCCAGCAGCGTATTTAGCGGGGGTTTTGACACCGGGGAGCTGTTTTTT	TRBV9	TRBJ2-2	-	TRBD2
CASSPGAGYGGELFF	TGTGCCAGCAGCCCAGGGGCAGGGTATGGCGGGGAGCTGTTTTTT	TRBV9	TRBJ2-2	once	-
CAISENRLQETQYF	TGTGCCATCAGTGAGAACAGGCTCCAAGAGACCCAGTACTTC	TRBV10-3	TRBJ2-5	-	-
CASSISGNQPQHF	TGTGCCAGCAGTATCTCGGGCAATCAGCCCCAGCATTTT	TRBV9	TRBJ1-5	-	-
CASSPATDVSYNEQFF	TGTGCCAGCTCACCCGCGACAGACGTCTCCTACAATGAGCAGTTCTTC	TRBV18	TRBJ2-1	-	-
CSVVLLAQNTGELFF	TGCAGCGTTGTATTGCTAGCCCAGAACACCGGGGAGCTGTTTTTT	TRBV29-1	TRBJ2-2	-	-
CASSVDAGQGHNEQFF	TGTGCCAGCAGCGTAGATGCGGGACAGGGGCACAATGAGCAGTTCTTC	TRBV9	TRBJ2-1	-	TRBD1
CASSFTLAGGVYNEQFF	TGCGCCAGCAGCTTCACTTTAGCGGGGGGAGTATACAATGAGCAGTTCTTC	TRBV5-1	TRBJ2-1	-	TRBD2
CASSVERGDEQFF	TGTGCCAGCAGTGTGGAGCGGGGGGATGAGCAGTTCTTC	TRBV2	TRBJ2-1	-	TRBD2
CAWNIKGVGYSPLHF	TGTGCCTGGAACATTAAGGGAGTGGGGTATTCACCCCTCCACTTT	TRBV30	TRBJ1-6	-	-
CASSSLKGYYNEQFF	TGTGCCAGCAGCTCCCTCAAGGGGTACTACAATGAGCAGTTCTTC	TRBV7-9	TRBJ2-1	-	-
CASSPGTGTSGANVLTF	TGTGCCAGCTCACCCGGGACAGGGACTAGTGGGGCCAACGTCCTGACTTTC	TRBV18	TRBJ2-6	-	-
CASSAGTGDTEAFF	TGTGCCAGCTCAGCCGGGACAGGGGACACTGAAGCTTTCTTT	TRBV18	TRBJ1-1	-	TRBD1
CASSWAEGDGQFF	TGTGCCAGCAGCTGGGCTGAGGGGGACGGGCAGTTCTTC	TRBV6-5	TRBJ2-1	-	-
CASSPAIAGGEQFF	TGTGCCAGCTCACCGGCCATAGCGGGGGGTGAGCAGTTCTTC	TRBV18	TRBJ2-1	-	TRBD2
CASSPGTRGAPYQETQYF	TGCGCCAGCAGCCCCGGGACCAGGGGAGCCCCTTACCAAGAGACCCAGTACTTC	TRBV5-1	TRBJ2-5	-	-
CASSLGTSHTDTQYF	TGTGCCAGCAGCCTGGGGACTAGTCACACAGATACGCAGTATTTT	TRBV4-2	TRBJ2-3	-	TRBD2